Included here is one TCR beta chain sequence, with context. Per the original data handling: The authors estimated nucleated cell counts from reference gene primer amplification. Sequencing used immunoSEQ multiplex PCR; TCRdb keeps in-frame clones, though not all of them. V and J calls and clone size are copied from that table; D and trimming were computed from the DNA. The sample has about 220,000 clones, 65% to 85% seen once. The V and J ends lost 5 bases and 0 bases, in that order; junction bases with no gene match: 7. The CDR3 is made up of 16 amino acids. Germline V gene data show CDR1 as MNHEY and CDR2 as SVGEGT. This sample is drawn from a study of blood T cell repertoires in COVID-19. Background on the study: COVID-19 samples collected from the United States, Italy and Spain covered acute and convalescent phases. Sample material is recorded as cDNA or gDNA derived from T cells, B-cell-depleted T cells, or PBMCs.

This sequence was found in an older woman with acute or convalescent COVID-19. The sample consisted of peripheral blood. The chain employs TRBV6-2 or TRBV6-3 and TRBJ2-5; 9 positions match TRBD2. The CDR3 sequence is CASSGLAGAYQETQYF. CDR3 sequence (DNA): TGTGCCAGCAGTGGATTAGCGGGGGCGTACCAAGAGACCCAGTACTTC.